Listed here are 8 T cell receptor beta chains from one sample, sequenced in a study of shared clonotypes between healthy human individuals. This table comes from immunoSEQ multiplex PCR, and its TCRdb copy is limited to in-frame clones, with some not included. This sample has 1,500,000 or so clones, with 97% to 99% found just once. The sample comprised naive CD4+ T cells sorted from blood. Subset in this sample: CD45RA+ positively selected. Receptor source: a man aged 25-40 years in good health.

This chain uses TRBV7-9 with TRBJ2-7, with 9 bases aligning to TRBD1. The V gene end was trimmed by 2 bases and the J gene end by 2 bases; junction bases not matched to a gene: 4. Germline CDR1 and CDR2: SEHNR and FQNEAQ (reference sequence). The CDR3 is made up of 15 amino acids. The DNA for the CDR3 is TGTGCCAGCAGCTTAACAGGGGGCTTAGCCTACGAGCAGTACTTC. Its protein is CASSLTGGLAYEQYF.

The chain links TRBV7-6 to TRBJ2-7, with 9 bases aligning to TRBD1. In germline, CDR1 is SGHVS, CDR2 FNYEAQ. V shed 5 bases, J shed 3 bases, and the junction held 8 bases outside the gene matches. The CDR3 sequence is 15 residues long. CDR3 residues: CASSPQGAVNYEQYF. The CDR3 DNA follows: TGTGCCAGCAGCCCACAGGGGGCGGTAAACTACGAGCAGTACTTC.

The rearrangement links TRBV6-1 to TRBJ2-7; a weak D match, TRBD2 (5 bases). The V gene's germline CDR1 is MNHNS and CDR2 SASEGT. Trimming took 4 bases from V and 0 from J, leaving 16 bases between them. The CDR3 sequence is 16 residues long. The CDR3 sequence is CASSALSGISSYEQYF. The CDR3 DNA reads as TGTGCCAGCAGTGCCCTGAGCGGAATCAGCTCCTACGAGCAGTACTTC.

The CDR3 loop is CASSPPIGGGGEKLFF. CDR3 bases: TGTGCCAGCTCACCACCGATTGGAGGGGGCGGTGAAAAACTGTTTTTT. This chain connects TRBV18 to TRBJ1-4; 7 bases agree with TRBD1. Germline CDR1 and CDR2: KGHSH and LQKENI. V lost 0 bases, J lost 7 bases, and 8 bases stayed unmatched. This CDR3 is built from 16 residues.

This chain joins TRBV29-1 and TRBJ2-1; TRBD2 agrees at 8 bases. With 6 bases clipped from V and 5 bases from J, the junction kept 6 bases outside the gene matches. The CDR3 spans 13 residues. Germline lookup yields CDR1 SQVTM and CDR2 ANQGSEA. CDR3 nucleotide sequence: TGCAGCGTAAGCGGGAGACTTAACAATGAGCAGTTCTTC. Translation: CSVSGRLNNEQFF.

V gene TRBV7-6 combines with J gene TRBJ1-5; D remains ambiguous. The CDR3 runs 17 residues. V lost 4 bases, J lost 0 bases, and 16 bases lay in between. Looked up from germline, CDR1 is SGHVS and CDR2 is FNYEAQ. The CDR3 DNA is TGTGCCAGCAGCTCATACGGACGGATTAATAGCAATCAGCCCCAGCATTTT. It encodes CASSSYGRINSNQPQHF. Full variable domain (remainder filled in from reference TRBV7-6 and TRBJ1-5): GAGVSQSPRYKVTKRGQDVALRCDPISGHVSLYWYRQALGQGPEFLTYFNYEAQQDKSGLPNDRFSAERPEGSISTLTIQRTEQRDSAMYRCASSSYGRINSNQPQHFGDGTRLSIL.

On this clone itself: This CDR3 is also generated by other DNA sequences in the sample. This chain connects TRBV9 to TRBJ2-1, with 7 bases identical to TRBD2. The V gene end was trimmed by 0 bases and the J gene end by 3 bases; junction bases not matched to a gene: 0. In germline, CDR1 is SGDLS, CDR2 YYNGEE. The CDR3 loop spans 14 amino acids. CDR3 sequence: CASSVGGSYNEQFF. CDR3 DNA: TGTGCCAGCAGCGTAGGCGGGAGCTACAATGAGCAGTTCTTC.

This clone was observed once. The rearrangement links TRBV29-1 to TRBJ2-7, with 11 bases that match TRBD2. V shed 7 bases, J shed 7 bases, and the junction held 12 bases outside the gene matches. Looked up from germline, CDR1 is SQVTM and CDR2 is ANQGSEA. The CDR3 runs to 14 residues. CDR3 amino acids: CSAGIAGGPGEQYF. The CDR3, as DNA: TGCAGCGCCGGAATAGCGGGAGGGCCTGGTGAGCAGTACTTC.